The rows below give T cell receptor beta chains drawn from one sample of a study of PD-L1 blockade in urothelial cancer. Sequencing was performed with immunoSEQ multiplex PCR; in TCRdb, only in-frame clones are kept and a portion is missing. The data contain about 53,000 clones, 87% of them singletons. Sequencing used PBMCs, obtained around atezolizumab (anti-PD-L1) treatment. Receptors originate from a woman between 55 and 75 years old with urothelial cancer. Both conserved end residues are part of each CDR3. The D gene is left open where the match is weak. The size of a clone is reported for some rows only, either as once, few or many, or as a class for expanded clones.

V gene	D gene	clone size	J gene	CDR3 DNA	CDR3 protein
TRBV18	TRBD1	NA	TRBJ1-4	TGTGCCAGCTCACCGTTAATACAGGGGGCAACTAATGAAAAACTGTTTTTT	CASSPLIQGATNEKLFF
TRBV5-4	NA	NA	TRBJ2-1	TGTGCCAGCAGCTTGGCAGGGGGGTGGTACAATGAGCAGTTCTTC	CASSLAGGWYNEQFF
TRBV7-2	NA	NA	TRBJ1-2	TGTGCCAGCAGCTTAGTGGGTCAGGTGGCTAACTATGGCTACACCTTC	CASSLVGQVANYGYTF
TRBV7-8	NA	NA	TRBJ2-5	TGTGCCAGCAGCTTAGGAACAGGGTCGGAGACCCAGTACTTC	CASSLGTGSETQYF
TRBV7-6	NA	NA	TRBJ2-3	TGTGCCAGCAGCTTCAGGGGGGCAGATACGCAGTATTTT	CASSFRGADTQYF
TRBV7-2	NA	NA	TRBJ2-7	TGTGCCAGCAGCTTAGGGTCCGGTCTCTACGAGCAGTACTTC	CASSLGSGLYEQYF
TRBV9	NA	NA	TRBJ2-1	TGTGCCAGCAGCGTAGGGGGGGGGCTGCAGTTCTTC	CASSVGGGLQFF
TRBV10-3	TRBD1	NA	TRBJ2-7	TGTGCCACATGGACAGGGGGCTCCTACGAGCAGTACTTC	CATWTGGSYEQYF
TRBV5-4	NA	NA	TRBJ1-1	TGTGCCAGCAGCTCTACCACTGAAGCTTTCTTT	CASSSTTEAFF
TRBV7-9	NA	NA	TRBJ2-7	TGTGCCAGCAGCGCGACAGAATTATCGCACCCCTACGAGCAGTACTTC	CASSATELSHPYEQYF
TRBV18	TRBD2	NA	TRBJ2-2	TGTGCCAGCCCCGGGACTAGCCGAAACACCGGGGAGCTGTTTTTT	CASPGTSRNTGELFF
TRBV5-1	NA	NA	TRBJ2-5	TGCGCCAGCAGCTCGGTTAGCGCGGAGACCCAGTACTTC	CASSSVSAETQYF
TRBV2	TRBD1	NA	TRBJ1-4	TGTGCCAGCAAACGGGACAGGGTAGGGGGTTATGTTGAAAAACTGTTTTTT	CASKRDRVGGYVEKLFF
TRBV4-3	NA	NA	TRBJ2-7	TGCGCCAGCAGCCAAGTCCTGGACAAGGGATACGAGCAGTACTTC	CASSQVLDKGYEQYF
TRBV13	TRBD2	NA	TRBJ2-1	TGTGCCAGCAGCTCCCAACTTTTCCTAGCGGGGAAGTACAATGAGCAGTTCTTC	CASSSQLFLAGKYNEQFF
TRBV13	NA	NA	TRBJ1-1	TGTGCCAGCAGCTTAGGCGCGGGGGGCAGAGCGAACACTGAAGCTTTCTTT	CASSLGAGGRANTEAFF
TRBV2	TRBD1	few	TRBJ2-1	TGTGCCAGCAGTGATCCGGGACAGGCATACAATGAGCAGTTCTTC	CASSDPGQAYNEQFF
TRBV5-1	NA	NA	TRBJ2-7	TGCGCCAGCAGCTTGTGGTCCAGGGACGAGCAGTACTTC	CASSLWSRDEQYF
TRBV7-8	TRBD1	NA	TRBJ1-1	TGTGCCAGCAGCGTACAGGGGGCGGCGAACACTGAAGCTTTCTTT	CASSVQGAANTEAFF
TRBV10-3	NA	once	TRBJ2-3	TGTGCCATATCTGAGGCTAGCACAGATACGCAGTATTTT	CAISEASTDTQYF
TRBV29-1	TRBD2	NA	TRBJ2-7	TGCAGCGTCGGCGGACTAGCGGGAGCGTCCTACGAGCAGTACTTC	CSVGGLAGASYEQYF
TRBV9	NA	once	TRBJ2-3	TGTGCCAGCAGCGTAGCTGGCAGAAGCACAGATACGCAGTATTTT	CASSVAGRSTDTQYF
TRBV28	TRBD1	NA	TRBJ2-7	TGTGCCACCCGCCGGGGACAGCCCTACGAGCAGTACTTC	CATRRGQPYEQYF
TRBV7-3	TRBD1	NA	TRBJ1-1	TGTGCCAGCAGCTTCGACAGGGGGAGTACTGAAGCTTTCTTT	CASSFDRGSTEAFF
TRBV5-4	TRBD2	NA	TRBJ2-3	TGTGCCAGCAGCTCGACTAGCGGGGGCCGAGGGGATACGCAGTATTTT	CASSSTSGGRGDTQYF
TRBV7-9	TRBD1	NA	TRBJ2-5	TGTGCCAGCAGCTATTACGGGACAGGGGATCTCGTGACCCAGTACTTC	CASSYYGTGDLVTQYF
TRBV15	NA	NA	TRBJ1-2	TGTGCCACCAGCAGGAACAGAATTGAGTATGGCTACACCTTC	CATSRNRIEYGYTF
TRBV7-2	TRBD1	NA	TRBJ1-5	TGTGCCAGCAGCTTAGTGGGACAGGGGGCTATCAATCAGCCCCAGCATTTT	CASSLVGQGAINQPQHF
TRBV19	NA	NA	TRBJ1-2	TGTGCCAGTAGCCGAGACAGACTCTACACCTTC	CASSRDRLYTF
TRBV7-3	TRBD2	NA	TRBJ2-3	TGTGCCAGCAGCTTACGGCGGGGGGGACTCACAGATACGCAGTATTTT	CASSLRRGGLTDTQYF
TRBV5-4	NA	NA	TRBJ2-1	TGTGCCAGCAGCTTGGTAAGCGGTACCCCCAATGAGCAGTTCTTC	CASSLVSGTPNEQFF
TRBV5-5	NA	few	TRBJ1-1	TGTGCCAGCTACAGGGCCGGGAACACTGAAGCTTTCTTT	CASYRAGNTEAFF
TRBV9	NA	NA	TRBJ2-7	TGTGCCAGCAGCCCTAGCCCCGGGAATTATTACGAGCAGTACTTC	CASSPSPGNYYEQYF
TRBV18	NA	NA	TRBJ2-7	TGTGCCAGCTCAGGGCAGGGTTCCTACGAGCAGTACTTC	CASSGQGSYEQYF
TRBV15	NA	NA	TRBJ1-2	TGTGCCACCAGCAGAGATCAGCTGGGGTCGGGAGGCTACACCTTC	CATSRDQLGSGGYTF
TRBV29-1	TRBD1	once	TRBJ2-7	TGCAGCGCTACGACAGGGACCTACGAGCAGTACTTC	CSATTGTYEQYF
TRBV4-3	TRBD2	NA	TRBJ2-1	TGCGCCAGCAGCCAGGGGAGCGGGGGGGCCTACAATGAGCAGTTCTTC	CASSQGSGGAYNEQFF
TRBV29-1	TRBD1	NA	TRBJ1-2	TGCAGCAGGACAGGGGCCTATGGCTACACCTTC	CSRTGAYGYTF
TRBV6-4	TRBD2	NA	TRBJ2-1	TGTGCCAGCAGTAGAGGACTAGAGACTAATGAGCAGTTCTTC	CASSRGLETNEQFF
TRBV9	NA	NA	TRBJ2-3	TGTGCCAGCAGCGTATCGACACCCAAGACAGATACGCAGTATTTT	CASSVSTPKTDTQYF
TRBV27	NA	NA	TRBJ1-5	TGTGCCAGTGGGGGGGATCAGCCCCAGCATTTT	CASGGDQPQHF
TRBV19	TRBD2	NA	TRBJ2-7	TGTGCCAGTAGCCCGATACTAGCGGGAATGCGGCGTGAGCAGTACTTC	CASSPILAGMRREQYF
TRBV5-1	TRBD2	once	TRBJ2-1	TGCGCCAGCAGCTCGATCGGGACTAGCCTTACCTACAATGAGCAGTTCTTC	CASSSIGTSLTYNEQFF
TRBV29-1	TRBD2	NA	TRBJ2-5	TGCAGCGTTGATACTAGCGGGGGCTCTGAAGAGACCCAGTACTTC	CSVDTSGGSEETQYF
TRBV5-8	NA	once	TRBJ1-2	TGTGCCAGCAGCTTGGCAGTCAGGGTCCATGGCTACACCTTC	CASSLAVRVHGYTF
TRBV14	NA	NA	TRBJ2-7	TGTGCCAGCAGCCAATCCGGACAGCTCACCTACGAGCAGTACTTC	CASSQSGQLTYEQYF
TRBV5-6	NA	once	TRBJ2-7	TGTGCCAGCAGCTTTCGAAGTGAGGGCCCCTACGAGCAGTACTTC	CASSFRSEGPYEQYF
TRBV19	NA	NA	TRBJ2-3	TGTGCCAGTCGGGGACTGACTAGCACAGATACGCAGTATTTT	CASRGLTSTDTQYF
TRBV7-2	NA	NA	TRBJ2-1	TGTGCCAGCAGCTTAGCCGCGGGATCTTACAATGAGCAGTTCTTC	CASSLAAGSYNEQFF
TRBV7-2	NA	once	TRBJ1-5	TGTGCCAGCAGCCGCCTCGTAGGGGCTGTAAGCAATCAGCCCCAGCATTTT	CASSRLVGAVSNQPQHF
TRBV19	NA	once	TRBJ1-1	TGTGCCAGTAGTAGCTCGAGGGCCTCCGCTTATGAGATTGACACTGAAGCTTTCTTT	CASSSSRASAYEIDTEAFF
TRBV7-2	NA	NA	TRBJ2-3	TGTGCCAGCAGCTTAGATGGGGCCGGTTTCACAGATACGCAGTATTTT	CASSLDGAGFTDTQYF
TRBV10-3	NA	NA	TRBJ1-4	TGTGCCATCAGTGATCCGAGCAGGACTCCGGAAAAACTGTTTTTT	CAISDPSRTPEKLFF
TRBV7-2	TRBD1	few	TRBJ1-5	TGTGCCAGCAGCTTGGGACAGGACAATCAGCCCCAGCATTTT	CASSLGQDNQPQHF